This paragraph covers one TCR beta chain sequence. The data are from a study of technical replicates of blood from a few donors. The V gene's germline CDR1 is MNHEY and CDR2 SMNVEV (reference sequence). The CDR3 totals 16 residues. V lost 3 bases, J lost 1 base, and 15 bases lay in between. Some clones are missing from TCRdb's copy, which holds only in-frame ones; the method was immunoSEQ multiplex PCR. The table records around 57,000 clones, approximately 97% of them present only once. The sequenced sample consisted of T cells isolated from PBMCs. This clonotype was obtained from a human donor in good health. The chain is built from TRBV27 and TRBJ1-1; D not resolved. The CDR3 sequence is CASSFYWQVGNTEAFF. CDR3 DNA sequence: TGTGCCAGCAGTTTCTATTGGCAGGTGGGGAACACTGAAGCTTTCTTT.